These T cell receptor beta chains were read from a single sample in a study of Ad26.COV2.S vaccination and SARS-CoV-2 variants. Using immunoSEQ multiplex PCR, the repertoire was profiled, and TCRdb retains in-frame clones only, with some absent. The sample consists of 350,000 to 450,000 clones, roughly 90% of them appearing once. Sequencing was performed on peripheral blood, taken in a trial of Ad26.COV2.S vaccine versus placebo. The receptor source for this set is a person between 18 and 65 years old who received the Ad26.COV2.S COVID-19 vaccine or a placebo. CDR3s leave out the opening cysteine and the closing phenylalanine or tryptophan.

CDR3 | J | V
ASSLDSEETQY | TRBJ2-5 | TRBV5-1
ASSLRTGIQTQY | TRBJ2-5 | TRBV28
ASSLDPGVPSTDTQY | TRBJ2-3 | TRBV5-1
SVGKTGGTNIQY | TRBJ2-4 | TRBV29-1
ASSAGQAGTGELF | TRBJ2-2 | TRBV27
ASSLYRGGGCEQY | TRBJ2-7 | TRBV9
ASSLYGPPNSPLH | TRBJ1-6 | TRBV7-3
ASSDDPGPNYGYT | TRBJ1-2 | TRBV2
ASSPVQQF | TRBJ2-1 | TRBV18
ASSLHSQETQY | TRBJ2-5 | TRBV19
ASSSSVGNEQF | TRBJ2-1 | TRBV6-5
ASSSLAGGDTQY | TRBJ2-3 | TRBV3-1/TRBV3-2
ASTSSRGPIAAQY | TRBJ2-5 | TRBV7-9
ASSQAPGGSTDTQY | TRBJ2-3 | TRBV3-1/TRBV3-2
ASSQETSWDTQY | TRBJ2-3 | TRBV4-2
ASSQGLAGGYNEQF | TRBJ2-1 | TRBV3-1/TRBV3-2
ASSIRTSSHEQF | TRBJ2-1 | TRBV27